The 10 T cell receptor beta chains below all came from one sample that was sequenced in a study of vaccination and CD4 T cells after COVID-19. Sequencing of the DNA from cultured CD4+ T cells was carried out with the Oncomine TCR Beta short-read assay. A single record per CDR3 protein comes from TCRdb applying MiXCR to the PCR reads. In the table there are around 10,000 distinct CDR3 sequences, around 44% of which are singletons. Stated treatment: 10-day PBMC culture with coronavirus spike peptide pools or control peptides (ViraFEST assay). No antigen has been identified for these receptors. Sequenced input: CD4+ T cells from blood, cultured in vitro. The source is a human donor who had recovered from COVID-19.

This clonotype was observed a few times. The rearrangement joins TRBV20-1 to TRBJ1-2; D not certain. The CDR3 is 10 residues long. V dropped 6 bases and J dropped 6 bases, with 8 bases sitting between them. From germline, CDR1 is DFQATT and CDR2 SNEGSKA (reference sequence). The CDR3 here is CSAWRNGYTF. In nucleotides, the CDR3 is TGCAGTGCCTGGAGAAATGGCTACACCTTC.

This chain uses TRBV12-5 with TRBJ1-2; D possibly corresponds to TRBD1 (5 bases). CDR3 length equals 15 residues. V gave up 3 bases and J gave up 0 bases, with 11 bases separating them. Per the germline V gene, CDR1 is LGHNT and CDR2 is FRNRAP. CDR3: CASGFRDRPNYGYTF. DNA of the CDR3: TGTGCTAGTGGTTTCAGGGACCGGCCTAACTATGGCTACACCTTC.

A few counts support this clonotype. This sequence joins TRBV2 and TRBJ1-2; D remains unclear. The ends were cut back, 1 base at V and 10 bases at J, with 7 bases in the middle. Per germline, CDR1 SNHLY and CDR2 FYNNEI. This CDR3 has 11 amino acids. CDR3 region: CASSEGAHYTF. In nucleotides, the CDR3 is TGTGCCAGCAGTGAAGGTGCACACTACACCTTC.

Only a few counts were recorded for this clonotype. The chain uses TRBV7-2 and TRBJ2-1, with unresolved D. The germline CDR1 and CDR2 sequences are SGHTA and FQGNSA. Trimming cost V 5 bases and J 0 bases, with 11 bases left between them. The CDR3 is made up of 15 amino acids. The CDR3 DNA is TGTGCCAGCAGCGTCCAGGTGAGCTCCTACAATGAGCAGTTCTTC. As protein: CASSVQVSSYNEQFF.

J is TRBJ1-1 and V is TRBV10-2; 12 positions match TRBD1. Germline lookup yields CDR1 WSHSY and CDR2 SAAADI. Unmatched junction bases numbered 9, after V lost 2 bases and J lost 5 bases. The CDR3 spans 17 residues. This CDR3 is CASSELRDRGRGTEAFF. As DNA, the CDR3 is TGCGCCAGCAGTGAGCTCCGGGACAGGGGGCGCGGGACTGAAGCTTTCTTT.

A few counts support this clonotype. The chain joins TRBV27 to TRBJ1-2; 7 bases fit TRBD1. Germline trimming cut 0 bases from V and 7 bases from J; bases unmatched to any gene: 11. Germline CDR1 and CDR2: MNHEY and SMNVEV (reference sequence). The CDR3 is 16 residues long. As DNA, the CDR3 is TGTGCCAGCAGTTTATCGGGCAGGGGGGGGGTGAGTGGCTACACCTTC. Protein sequence: CASSLSGRGGVSGYTF.

This clonotype was picked up a small number of times. The chain is built from TRBV7-2 and TRBJ2-7; 14 nucleotides line up with TRBD2. The CDR3 spans 20 residues. Trimming cost V 5 bases and J 1 base; bases outside gene matches: 16. Germline V gene sequence: CDR1 SGHTA, CDR2 FQGNSA. CDR3 sequence: CASSRERGLAGGVQSYEQYF. As DNA, the CDR3 is TGTGCCAGCAGCCGGGAGAGAGGACTAGCGGGGGGAGTACAGTCCTACGAGCAGTACTTC.

This clonotype showed up just a few times. The chain uses TRBV7-9 and TRBJ1-1, with D tentatively TRBD1 (5 bases). The CDR3 is 15 residues long. The germline gives CDR1 SEHNR, CDR2 FQNEAQ (reference sequence). Trimming cost V 5 bases and J 0 bases, with 13 bases left between them. The CDR3 nucleotides read TGTGCCAGCAGCCCCTCGACAGCCATGAACACTGAAGCTTTCTTT. Translated: CASSPSTAMNTEAFF.

This clonotype was recorded a few times. This chain connects TRBV19 to TRBJ1-2, with no clear D. V lost 3 bases and J lost 2, with 13 bases in between. The CDR3 contains 15 residues. CDR1 and CDR2 (germline): LNHDA, SQIVND (reference sequence). CDR3 bases: TGTGCCAGTAGTATCCCAGGCGGTACCAACTATGGCTACACCTTC. It translates to CASSIPGGTNYGYTF. Full variable domain (rest looked up from reference TRBV19 and TRBJ1-2): DGGITQSPKYLFRKEGQNVTLSCEQNLNHDAMYWYRQDPGQGLRLIYYSQIVNDFQKGDIAEGYSVSREKKESFPLTVTSAQKNPTAFYLCASSIPGGTNYGYTFGSGTRLTVV.

The rearrangement joins TRBV6-1 to TRBJ2-7; 8 bases are shared with TRBD2. V shed 10 bases, J shed 1 base, and the junction held 12 bases outside the gene matches. This CDR3 is 15 amino acids long. Germline V gives CDR1 MNHNS, CDR2 SASEGT. CDR3 bases: TGTGCCAACCCTTCCGGGACTAGTCCATCCTACGAGCAGTACTTC. It specifies CANPSGTSPSYEQYF.